This TCR beta chain came from a study of blood T cells in healthy people across ages. Study-wide points: The long-lived group displayed more naive CD4+ cells, plus higher diversity, than the aged donors did.

A sample-barcoded 5' primer and a J-beta primer mix were used in a second PCR of about 6 to 11 cycles. Each CDR3 protein gets one entry after TCRdb re-called the 5' RACE reads with MiXCR. The sample has approximately 1,100,000 distinct CDR3 sequences, under 55% seen once. This CDR3 region has 15 residues. CDR1 is MNHEY and CDR2 is SMNVEV in the germline V gene (reference sequence). Trimming removed 5 bases from V and 1 base from J; junction bases left unmatched: 3. The sample providers were healthy Caucasian people from Russia, aged roughly 6 to 90. Regarding this clonotype: The target antigen is unknown.

Material for sequencing was blood. The V call is TRBV27, the J call TRBJ2-1, with 9 bases aligning to TRBD2. This sequence was found in a woman aged 55-69 years in good health. The CDR3, as DNA: TGTGCCAGCAGTGGGGCGGGAGGGTCCTACAATGAGCAGTTCTTC. Residues: CASSGAGGSYNEQFF.